One sample yielded the 31 T cell receptor beta chains listed below, sequenced in a study of response to subunit inactivated influenza vaccine. TCRdb reprocessed the RT-PCR reads via MiXCR and lists one record per CDR3 protein. The repertoire holds 180,000 or so distinct CDR3 sequences, with approximately 12% as singletons. These data also featured in a second study, about T cells expressing NK-cell markers. That investigation notes: The TCR beta cDNA came from 5'RACE template switching with UMIs.

This specimen consisted of CD8+ T cells sorted from PBMCs, obtained 11 to 12 days after vaccination. These receptors all come from a man aged 45-60 years who received an inactivated influenza vaccine.

This clonotype was recorded a few times. The rearrangement links TRBV18 to TRBJ2-6; 7 bases line up with TRBD1. The V gene end was trimmed by 3 bases and the J gene end by 0 bases; junction bases not matched to a gene: 5. This CDR3 spans 17 amino acids. From germline, CDR1 is KGHSH and CDR2 LQKENI. The CDR3 sequence: CASSPGQPYSGANVLTF. Here the CDR3 DNA reads TGTGCCAGCTCACCGGGACAGCCTTACTCTGGGGCCAACGTCCTGACTTTC.

In DNA form, the CDR3 reads TGTGCCAGCAGTTTAACGTCGCTCCATGGGCAGTTCTTC. It specifies CASSLTSLHGQFF. The chain couples TRBV12-3 or TRBV12-4 to TRBJ2-1, with D hard to call. V shed 2 bases and J shed 12 bases, with 14 bases lying between them. The CDR3 covers 13 residues.

This clonotype was observed a few times. The chain is built from TRBV24-1 and TRBJ2-3; possibly TRBD2 for D (6 bases). Trimming pared 12 bases from V and 8 bases from J, leaving 23 bases between. The CDR3 spans 14 residues. Germline V gene data show CDR1 as KGHDR and CDR2 as SFDVKD. The DNA of the CDR3 is TGTGCCCCGGAGTTGGCAGGTCTCGGGGGTACGCAGTATTTT. Translation gives CAPELAGLGGTQYF.

The chain links TRBV11-2 to TRBJ2-7; D unclear. CDR1 and CDR2 (germline): SGHAT, FQNNGV. V shed 0 bases and J shed 3 bases, with 9 bases lying between them. The CDR3 is made up of 14 amino acids. The chain's CDR3 is CASSLEHSIYEQYF. The CDR3 bases are TGTGCCAGCAGCTTAGAACACAGCATCTACGAGCAGTACTTC.

This clonotype was detected only a few times. The rearrangement joins TRBV4-3 to TRBJ2-1, with D perhaps TRBD1 (5 bases). Germline V gene data show CDR1 as LGHNA and CDR2 as YSLEER. This CDR3 comprises 15 residues. Trimming left V 0 bases short and J 6 bases short, with 12 bases between. CDR3 sequence (DNA): TGCGCCAGCAGCCAAGATAGGATCACAGGCAATGAGCAGTTCTTC. Translated, it gives CASSQDRITGNEQFF.

This clonotype came up a few times. The chain links TRBV6-2 or TRBV6-3 to TRBJ2-1; 11 bases align to TRBD1. Germline V gene data show CDR1 as MNHEY and CDR2 as SVGEGT. The V segment lost 6 bases and the J segment 6 bases; nucleotides outside the gene matches: 7. The CDR3 consists of 15 residues. CDR3 coding DNA: TGTGCCAGCAGCCGGGCGGGACAGGGGGGCAATGAGCAGTTCTTC. Encoded protein: CASSRAGQGGNEQFF.

There are a few counts of this clonotype. The chain links TRBV7-9 to TRBJ2-1; 8 bases line up with TRBD1. Germline assignment: CDR1 SEHNR and CDR2 FQNEAQ (reference sequence). V shed 2 bases and J 5 bases; nucleotides not matched to a gene: 5. This CDR3 contains 15 residues. The CDR3 here is CASSLTDRDNNEQFF. For the CDR3, the DNA is TGTGCCAGCAGCTTAACGGACAGGGATAACAATGAGCAGTTCTTC.

This clonotype was counted between two and nine times. The V and J genes are TRBV15 and TRBJ2-7; 7 nucleotides match TRBD2. The CDR3 runs 16 residues. The germline V gene encodes CDR1 LNHNV and CDR2 YYDKDF (reference sequence). The ends lost 2 bases at V and 1 base at J; junction bases unmatched: 8. CDR3 sequence: CATSRRRGTKSYEQYF. The CDR3 DNA reads TGTGCCACCAGCAGACGGCGAGGGACTAAGTCCTACGAGCAGTACTTC.

The chain recombines TRBV11-2 with TRBJ2-5; 10 bases are shared with TRBD2. With 5 bases clipped from V and 0 bases from J, the junction kept 9 bases outside the gene matches. CDR1 is SGHAT and CDR2 is FQNNGV in the germline V gene. This CDR3 region has 17 residues. This CDR3 is CASSPVGLAANQETQYF. The CDR3 coding sequence is TGTGCCAGCAGCCCGGTCGGACTAGCGGCGAACCAAGAGACCCAGTACTTC.

This clonotype was seen many times. V is TRBV5-6 and J is TRBJ2-1; possible D gene TRBD2, 5 bases. Germline-derived CDR1 and CDR2 are SGHDT and YYEEEE. This CDR3 contains 15 residues. The V end was cut by 1 base, the J end by 4 bases, with 12 bases between. The CDR3 protein is CASSLWRAPYNEQFF. In DNA, the CDR3 is TGTGCCAGCAGCTTGTGGCGGGCCCCGTACAATGAGCAGTTCTTC.

This clonotype was observed a few times. V gene TRBV28 combines with J gene TRBJ2-7; D may correspond to TRBD1 or TRBD2 (7 bases each). CDR3 length equals 14 residues. V was shortened by 1 base and J by 7 bases, with 14 bases between the two germline ends. Germline V gives CDR1 MDHEN, CDR2 SYDVKM. CDR3 bases: TGTGCCAGCAGTTTATTCACAGGGGAGGGTGAGCAGTACTTC. Translation gives CASSLFTGEGEQYF.

In its sample, this clonotype was seen a few times. The DNA of the CDR3 is TGCGCCAGCAGCAAAGGTTCGCCGGCAACTAATGAAAAACTGTTTTTT. It is translated as CASSKGSPATNEKLFF. V gene TRBV4-1 combines with J gene TRBJ1-4; D unresolved. V gave up 5 bases and J gave up 0 bases, with 13 bases separating them. This CDR3 region has 16 residues. Germline lookup yields CDR1 MGHRA and CDR2 YSYEKL.

This clonotype was observed many times. The genes are TRBV7-9 and TRBJ2-7, with unresolved D. V lost 1 base and J 4 bases, leaving 5 bases between the germline ends. This CDR3 spans 12 amino acids. Germline V gene lookup returns CDR1 SEHNR and CDR2 FQNEAQ (reference sequence). CDR3 DNA sequence: TGTGCCAGCAGCTTAGGTCGGTACGAGCAGTACTTC. Translating gives CASSLGRYEQYF.

The V call is TRBV7-9, the J call TRBJ2-1, with 11 bases matching TRBD2. V was pared by 4 bases and J by 6 bases, with 2 bases of the junction left unmatched. Per the germline V gene, CDR1 is SEHNR and CDR2 is FQNEAQ (reference sequence). The CDR3 sequence is 14 residues long. In nucleotides, the CDR3 is TGTGCCAGCAGCTGGCTAGCGGGAGGCAATGAGCAGTTCTTC. As protein: CASSWLAGGNEQFF. The entire variable domain, with the rest obtained from reference TRBV7-9 and TRBJ2-1, is as follows: DTGVSQNPRHKITKRGQNVTFRCDPISEHNRLYWYRQTLGQGPEFLTYFQNEAQLEKSRLLSDRFSAERPKGSFSTLEIQRTEQGDSAMYLCASSWLAGGNEQFFGPGTRLTVL.

The V gene is TRBV4-3, the J gene TRBJ2-6; D gene ambiguous. Germline V gene data show CDR1 as LGHNA and CDR2 as YSLEER. The CDR3 has 15 residues. V lost 0 bases, J lost 0 bases, and 3 bases lay in between. CDR3 sequence reads: CASSQDPSGANVLTF. The DNA for the CDR3 is TGCGCCAGCAGCCAAGATCCCTCTGGGGCCAACGTCCTGACTTTC.

The V gene is TRBV15, the J gene TRBJ2-7; no clear D gene. V lost 1 base and J lost 5, with 9 bases in between. The germline V gene has CDR1 LNHNV and CDR2 YYDKDF (reference sequence). This CDR3 has 13 amino acids. DNA for the CDR3: TGTGCCACCAGCAGAGCAGAGGTCCACGAGCAGTACTTC. Translating it yields CATSRAEVHEQYF.

This clonotype was recorded a few times. The rearrangement uses TRBV15 and TRBJ2-7; TRBD1 agrees at 8 bases. With 5 bases clipped from V and 3 bases from J, the junction kept 3 bases outside the gene matches. The CDR3 is made up of 13 amino acids. Germline V gene lookup returns CDR1 LNHNV and CDR2 YYDKDF (reference sequence). CDR3: CATSLGTGYEQYF. The CDR3 DNA sequence: TGTGCCACCAGCCTCGGGACAGGCTACGAGCAGTACTTC.

Judged by abundance, this clonotype is medium-sized. J is TRBJ2-7 and V is TRBV28; 7 bases are a match to TRBD2. CDR1 and CDR2 (germline): MDHEN, SYDVKM. The CDR3 covers 13 residues. J gave up 10 bases and V 5 bases, and 11 bases lay outside the gene matches. CDR3 amino acids: CASSPGLLASQYF. For the CDR3, the DNA is TGTGCCAGCAGTCCAGGACTACTAGCGAGCCAGTACTTC.

The chain joins TRBV28 to TRBJ2-1; a possible D gene is TRBD2 (6 bases). Trimming cost V 6 bases and J 4 bases, with 16 bases left between them. Per germline, CDR1 MDHEN and CDR2 SYDVKM. CDR3 size: 15 residues. The CDR3 region has the DNA TGTGCCAGCAGCCCCCCACGGGAGAAATACAATGAGCAGTTCTTC. It yields the protein CASSPPREKYNEQFF.

This clonotype came up a few times. This chain uses TRBV6-5 with TRBJ1-6; D gene unclear. Germline-derived CDR1 and CDR2 are MNHEY and SVGAGI. CDR3 length equals 15 residues. The V end was cut by 0 bases, the J end by 6 bases, with 9 bases between. The CDR3 protein is CASSYSTEPNSPLHF. In DNA form, the CDR3 reads TGTGCCAGCAGTTACTCGACGGAACCTAATTCACCCCTCCACTTT.

There are a few counts of this clonotype. This rearrangement joins TRBV6-2 or TRBV6-3 to TRBJ2-7; TRBD2 aligns across 9 bases. V lost 4 bases to trimming and J lost 6 bases; unmatched junction nucleotides: 1. The CDR3 covers 12 residues. Germline V gene sequence: CDR1 MNHEY, CDR2 SVGEGT. Here the CDR3 DNA reads TGTGCCAGCAGTTGGGGACTAGCCGAGCAGTACTTC. It encodes CASSWGLAEQYF.

This clonotype was seen a few times. V usage is TRBV5-5 and J usage is TRBJ1-6, with 7 nucleotides matching TRBD1. CDR3 size: 14 residues. V was pared by 4 bases and J by 4 bases, with 2 bases of the junction left unmatched. Germline CDR1 is SGHKS and CDR2 is YYEKEE (reference sequence). The CDR3 reads CASSPDRYNSPLHF. The CDR3 coding sequence is TGTGCCAGCAGCCCGGACAGGTATAATTCACCCCTCCACTTT.

A few counts support this clonotype. The rearrangement links TRBV12-3 or TRBV12-4 to TRBJ2-2; no clear D gene. Trimming took 4 bases from V and 4 from J, leaving 13 bases between them. The CDR3 totals 15 residues. The CDR3 DNA follows: TGTGCCAGCAGTTCAAGCCGTCGAGGCACCGGGGAGCTGTTTTTT. Residues: CASSSSRRGTGELFF.

The rearrangement joins TRBV4-2 to TRBJ2-7, with 7 bases identical to TRBD2. The junction had 1 base not matched to a gene; V was cut back by 1 base and J by 1 base. The CDR3 contains 14 residues. Germline CDR1 reads LGHNA; CDR2 reads YNFKEQ. This CDR3 is CASSQVRESYEQYF. DNA for the CDR3: TGTGCCAGCAGCCAAGTGCGGGAGTCCTACGAGCAGTACTTC.

This clonotype was picked up a small number of times. This chain joins TRBV15 and TRBJ2-1; 10 bases are shared with TRBD2. With 0 bases clipped from V and 5 bases from J, the junction kept 7 bases outside the gene matches. Germline CDR1 reads LNHNV; CDR2 reads YYDKDF (reference sequence). The CDR3 contains 17 residues. The CDR3 protein is CATSRDSQRGGHNEQFF. CDR3 nucleotides: TGTGCCACCAGCAGAGATTCCCAGCGGGGGGGACACAATGAGCAGTTCTTC.

This clonotype was picked up a small number of times. The chain uses TRBV28 and TRBJ2-7; TRBD1 or TRBD2 may be the D gene (5 bases each). V shed 3 bases and J shed 3 bases, with 12 bases lying between them. There are 14 residues in the CDR3. Germline V gene lookup returns CDR1 MDHEN and CDR2 SYDVKM. The CDR3 here is CASSFRGLFYEQYF. CDR3 bases: TGTGCCAGCAGTTTCCGGGGCCTCTTCTACGAGCAGTACTTC.

This clonotype was detected only a few times. This rearrangement joins TRBV6-1 to TRBJ2-7; tentative D call: TRBD1 (6 bases). The CDR3 is 14 residues long. Germline values: CDR1 MNHNS, CDR2 SASEGT. V gave up 6 bases and J gave up 3 bases, with 15 bases separating them. The CDR3 reads CASSPAQGYYEQYF. The CDR3 DNA is TGTGCCAGCAGCCCAGCACAGGGCTACTACGAGCAGTACTTC.

The CDR3 region is CASSGTSINEQFF. For the CDR3, the DNA is TGTGCCAGTTCCGGGACTAGCATCAATGAGCAGTTCTTC. V usage is TRBV12-3 or TRBV12-4 and J usage is TRBJ2-1; 9 bases agree with TRBD2. The CDR3 loop spans 13 amino acids. J gave up 6 bases and V 9 bases, and 6 bases lay outside the gene matches.

As regards this clonotype: The junction does not match germline at one end; this may be a read error. The genes are TRBV12-3 or TRBV12-4 and TRBJ2-7; unclear D gene. CDR3 size: 14 residues. The CDR3 spells CASSYYGISCEQYF. DNA for the CDR3: TGTGCCAGCAGCTACTACGGTATTTCCTGCGAGCAGTACTTC.

This clonotype was detected many times. The chain uses TRBV5-1 and TRBJ2-7; D assignment may be TRBD1 or TRBD2 (5 bases each). Germline CDR1 SGHRS, CDR2 YFSETQ. The CDR3 has 14 amino acids. Trimming removed 4 bases from V and 3 bases from J, with 14 bases in between. Written as DNA, the CDR3 is TGCGCCAGCAGCGATACAGGCGGAGGCTACGAGCAGTACTTC. It codes for CASSDTGGGYEQYF.

The chain has TRBV6-5 and TRBJ1-5; the D gene is possibly TRBD1 (5 bases). The CDR3 is 15 residues long. Germline-derived CDR1 and CDR2 are MNHEY and SVGAGI. Trimming left V 0 bases short and J 12 bases short, with 18 bases between. The CDR3: CASSYSGREISDQHF. The CDR3 coding sequence is TGTGCCAGCAGTTACTCGGGACGGGAAATCAGTGACCAGCATTTT.